The sequence of this T cell receptor beta chain was determined in a study of shared clonotypes between healthy human individuals. TCRdb's copy holds only in-frame clones and misses some; the assay was immunoSEQ multiplex PCR. The table includes about 1 million clones, under 80% detected once. Overall study results and limits: Clonotype sharing across several donors was observed for roughly 5% of naive CD4 clonotypes.

This clone was observed a handful of times. Its antigen is unidentified. Germline V gene data show CDR1 as MNHEY and CDR2 as SVGAGI. This CDR3 spans 14 amino acids. V shed 3 bases and J shed 5 bases, with 12 bases lying between them. Sequencing was performed on memory CD4+ T cells sorted from blood. Subset denoted: CD45RA-negative fraction. This TCR derives from a man aged 18 to 29 in good health. This chain links TRBV6-5 with TRBJ2-3, with D possibly matching TRBD2 (5 bases). The CDR3 coding sequence is TGTGCCAGCAGTTATTTCGCTGAGGGAGATACGCAGTATTTT. Its protein is CASSYFAEGDTQYF.